This entry features one T cell receptor beta chain sequence. The data originate from a study of blood T cell repertoires in COVID-19. For the study at large: Acute and convalescent COVID-19 samples came from the United States, Italy and Spain. PBMCs, B-cell-depleted T cells, or T cells provided the cDNA or gDNA that made up the material.

Source study methods: Amplification of reference gene primers was used by the study to estimate nucleated cell counts. Data came from immunoSEQ multiplex PCR; TCRdb stores just in-frame clones and leaves some out. The V and J calls and the clone size are those of that table, but D and trimming were determined from the DNA. Altogether 350,000 or so clones are present, almost 90% being singletons, with the ten largest covering 5% to 8.5%. The CDR3 runs to 16 residues. Trimming took 5 bases from V and 3 from J; bases not matched to a gene: 2. Germline CDR1 reads SGHAT; CDR2 reads FQNNGV. This chain connects TRBV11-2 to TRBJ2-2; 14 bases align to TRBD2. The specimen sequenced was peripheral blood. The source of this sequence is a man between 18 and 35 years old with active or convalescent COVID-19. This CDR3 is CASSVGLAGDTGELFF. The CDR3 DNA sequence: TGTGCCAGCAGCGTGGGACTAGCGGGAGACACCGGGGAGCTGTTTTTT.